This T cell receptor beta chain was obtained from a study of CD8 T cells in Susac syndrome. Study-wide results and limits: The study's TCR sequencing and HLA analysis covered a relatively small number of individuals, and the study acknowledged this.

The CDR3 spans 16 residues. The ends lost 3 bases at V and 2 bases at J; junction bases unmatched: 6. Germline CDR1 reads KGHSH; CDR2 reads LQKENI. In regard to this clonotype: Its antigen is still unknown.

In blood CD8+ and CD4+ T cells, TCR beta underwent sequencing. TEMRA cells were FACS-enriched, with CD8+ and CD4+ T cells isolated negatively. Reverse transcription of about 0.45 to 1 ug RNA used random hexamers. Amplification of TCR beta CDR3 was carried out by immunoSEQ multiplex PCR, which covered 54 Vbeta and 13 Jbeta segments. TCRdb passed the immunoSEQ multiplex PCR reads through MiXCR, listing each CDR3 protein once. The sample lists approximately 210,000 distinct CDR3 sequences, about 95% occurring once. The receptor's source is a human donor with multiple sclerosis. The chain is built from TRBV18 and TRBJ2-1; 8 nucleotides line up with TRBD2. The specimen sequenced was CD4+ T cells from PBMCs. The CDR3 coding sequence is TGTGCCAGCTCACCCGTCCCAGCGGGGGCCTACAATGAGCAGTTCTTC. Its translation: CASSPVPAGAYNEQFF.